This entry concerns a single T cell receptor (beta chain). The data were taken from a study of blood T cell repertoires in COVID-19. About the research overall: Sample material is recorded as cDNA or gDNA derived from T cells, B-cell-depleted T cells, or PBMCs.

The CDR3 is made up of 14 amino acids. Germline assignment: CDR1 DFQATT and CDR2 SNEGSKA (reference sequence). With 3 bases removed from V and 5 bases from J, the gap between germline ends came to 14 bases. Authors' analysis steps: Reference gene primer amplification in the assay estimated nucleated cell counts. TCRdb's table, derived via immunoSEQ multiplex PCR, lists solely in-frame clones and lacks some. V, J and clone size are taken as reported in that table, and D and trimming were inferred from the DNA itself. Found here are tens of thousands of clones, 80% to 85% of them singletons; the top ten hold around 13%.

Sequencing was carried out using peripheral blood. The rearrangement links TRBV20-1 to TRBJ2-4; D remains unclear. The TCR sequence derives from an elderly woman with acute or convalescent COVID-19. The CDR3 spells CSASPKLVENIQYF. The CDR3 nucleotides read TGCAGTGCTAGTCCAAAGTTAGTCGAAAACATTCAGTACTTC.